This T cell receptor beta chain was identified in a study of blood T cell repertoires in COVID-19. As for the study in general: Samples came from the United States, Italy and Spain, spanning acute and convalescent COVID-19. PBMCs, B-cell-depleted T cells, or T cells provided the cDNA or gDNA that made up the material.

Concerning this clone itself: The sample has other DNA sequences that encode this CDR3 too.

Participant reports of clinical history set cohort assignment. Germline V lookup: CDR1 SGDLS, CDR2 YYNGEE. This CDR3 region has 15 residues. Trimming took 0 bases from V and 2 from J, leaving 10 bases between them. Study processing details: Amplification of reference gene primers was used by the study to estimate nucleated cell counts. Libraries were prepared by immunoSEQ multiplex PCR; TCRdb keeps only in-frame clonotypes and omits some of them. That table furnishes V, J and clone size, whereas the DNA furnished D and trimming. The table has hundreds of thousands of clones, 85% to 90% seen once; the top ten hold around 4%.

The chain employs TRBV9 and TRBJ2-3; D is possibly TRBD2 (6 bases). The sequenced sample was PBMCs or T cells enriched from blood (not recorded which). This receptor was obtained from a woman in her 30s who had recovered from COVID-19. The CDR3 nucleotides read TGTGCCAGCAGCGTAGGGGCGGGGCCCACAGATACGCAGTATTTT. Translating gives CASSVGAGPTDTQYF.